The T cell receptor beta chain described here comes from a study of CD8 T cells in Susac syndrome (dated by TCRdb to between 2017 and 2020). For context, the study as a whole: Of the Susac syndrome patients who were sequenced, roughly 6 had clinically active disease and roughly eight were in clinical remission. Susac syndrome patients were therapy-naive, on corticosteroids (some also receiving IVIg), or on IVIg alone at blood withdrawal. Repertoire sequencing was used to test whether CD8+ T cell activation and differentiation in Susac syndrome was antigen driven. The clonality of the CD8+ T cell repertoire was compared across approximately twelve healthy donors, some 14 Susac syndrome patients and around 16 multiple sclerosis patients.

For this clonotype: Its target antigen remains unknown. Qualities for individual bases were not recorded, and no much larger clone is one base off.

Study-wide findings and limitations: In the total CD8+ and CD8+ TEMRA repertoires, over 15 and five Susac-specific public clones, respectively, were identified. The study acknowledged that relatively few individuals were included in the TCR sequencing and HLA analysis. Clonal expansion was observed in Susac syndrome CD8+ repertoires, with the highest expansion in CD8+ TEMRA cells and greater expansion in clinically active than in remitting patients.

Peripheral blood CD8+ and CD4+ T cells from healthy donors, Susac syndrome patients and multiple sclerosis patients were profiled by high-throughput TCR beta sequencing. The Susac syndrome patients fulfilled recently defined diagnostic criteria for either definite or probable disease. Bulk CD8+ and CD4+ T cells were purified magnetically by negative isolation, whereas CD8+ TEMRA cells were enriched by FACS. Blood was drawn into EDTA tubes, processed within 24 hours, and PBMCs were isolated by density gradient centrifugation. PBMCs intended for TCR sequencing were cryopreserved in liquid nitrogen and were subsequently thawed in a 37 degrees C water bath. Purity of sorted or isolated CD4+, CD8+ and CD8+ TEMRA cells was at least 90%. RNA was extracted using the RNeasy kit, and roughly 0.45 to 1 microgram was reverse transcribed with random hexamers. The immunoSEQ multiplex PCR assay, which covers 54 Vbeta and 13 Jbeta segments, was used to amplify TCR beta CDR3 regions. PCR amplification bias was corrected using a synthetic template baseline for primer optimization and computational correction. As for how the authors treated the data: Only productive sequences were kept, with reads annotated to V, D and J genes according to IMGT and analyzed in immunoSEQ Analyzer. Clonality was computed as one minus Shannon entropy normalized by log2 of the number of productive unique sequences. For each patient and control, public and private clones were evaluated within the 100 most prevalent clones. A clone was defined as Susac-specific if it was absent from the healthy and MS cohorts, from roughly 990 published viral clones and from other ImmuneACCESS disease sequences. Using fastp trimming at Q25 and MiXCR clonotype assembly, TCRdb reanalyzed the public sequencing data and kept in-frame beta chains. Every distinct CDR3 protein forms one entry, paired with its most common genes and DNA. Clone size and V and J calls follow TCRdb, not the original study. This sample holds 80,000 to 90,000 distinct CDR3 sequences; 95% were observed only once. Of the sample, 0.45% to 0.5% falls within the top ten clones.

The germline V gene (reference sequence) supplies CDR1 MNHEY and CDR2 SMNVEV. The CDR3 runs 14 residues from the cysteine to the phenylalanine. The read is trimmed to its CDR3 DNA, 42 bases read in frame from base 1. Between the V and J ends, shortened by 1 base and 5 bases respectively, the junction contains 10 bases. The TCR sequence derives from a human donor with Susac syndrome. Recombination linked TRBV27 to TRBJ2-3; the D gene cannot be named for sure. Sample: CD8+ T cells from PBMCs. The CDR3 protein: CASSLLPPGDTQYF. Read as DNA, the sequence is TGTGCCAGCAGTTTATTGCCCCCCGGAGATACGCAGTATTTT.